These 4 T cell receptor beta chains were all obtained from the same sample, sequenced in a study of T-cell memory formation after mild COVID-19. TCRdb re-derived calls from the 5' RACE reads in MiXCR, one entry per CDR3 protein. The table lists about 390,000 distinct CDR3 sequences, about a sixth of them singletons, with roughly a fifth in the top ten. Sample: PBMCs or a T cell subset sorted from them (not recorded which). All receptors derive from a man aged 18 to 30 who had mild COVID-19 (a few samples of this study predate the infection). Cell type and time point are not known.

This clonotype was seen ten or more times. This chain joins TRBV5-1 and TRBJ1-2; D may be TRBD1 (6 bases). The CDR3 is made up of 15 amino acids. Trimming shortened V by 0 bases and J by 1 base, and 10 bases separated the two germline ends. Germline V CDR1 and CDR2: SGHRS, YFSETQ. CDR3 sequence (DNA): TGCGCCAGCAGCTTGGAGGCAGGGGTTAACTATGGCTACACCTTC. Its translation is CASSLEAGVNYGYTF. Supplemented by reference TRBV5-1 and TRBJ1-2, the full variable domain reads KAGVTQTPRYLIKTRGQQVTLSCSPISGHRSVSWYQQTPGQGLQFLFEYFSETQRNKGNFPGRFSGRQFSNSRSEMNVSTLELGDSALYLCASSLEAGVNYGYTFGSGTRLTVV.

This clonotype has more than one count but fewer than ten. The chain recombines TRBV7-2 with TRBJ2-3, with 9 bases identical to TRBD1. Per the germline V gene, CDR1 is SGHTA and CDR2 is FQGNSA. The CDR3 extends over 16 amino acids. Trimming at V came to 4 bases and at J to 3 bases, leaving 8 bases not matched to a gene. The CDR3 region is CASSSLGQGSTDTQYF. The CDR3 DNA reads TGTGCCAGCAGCTCCCTGGGACAGGGTAGTACAGATACGCAGTATTTT.

This clonotype appeared a few times. The CDR3: CASSLLINEQFF. In DNA form, the CDR3 reads TGCGCCAGCAGCTTATTGATCAATGAGCAGTTCTTC. V is TRBV5-1 and J is TRBJ2-1; D is unresolved. This CDR3 is 12 amino acids long. Germline V CDR1 and CDR2: SGHRS, YFSETQ. Deletions cut 2 bases from V and 6 bases from J, with 6 bases between.

This clonotype has just a few counts. V gene TRBV12-3 or TRBV12-4 combines with J gene TRBJ2-7; D unresolved. Between the trimmed V and J ends, which lost 6 bases and 3 bases, there was a span of 9 bases. This CDR3 region has 12 residues. The CDR3 sequence: CASSRASYEQYF. As DNA, the CDR3 is TGTGCCAGCAGCCGAGCCAGCTACGAGCAGTACTTC.